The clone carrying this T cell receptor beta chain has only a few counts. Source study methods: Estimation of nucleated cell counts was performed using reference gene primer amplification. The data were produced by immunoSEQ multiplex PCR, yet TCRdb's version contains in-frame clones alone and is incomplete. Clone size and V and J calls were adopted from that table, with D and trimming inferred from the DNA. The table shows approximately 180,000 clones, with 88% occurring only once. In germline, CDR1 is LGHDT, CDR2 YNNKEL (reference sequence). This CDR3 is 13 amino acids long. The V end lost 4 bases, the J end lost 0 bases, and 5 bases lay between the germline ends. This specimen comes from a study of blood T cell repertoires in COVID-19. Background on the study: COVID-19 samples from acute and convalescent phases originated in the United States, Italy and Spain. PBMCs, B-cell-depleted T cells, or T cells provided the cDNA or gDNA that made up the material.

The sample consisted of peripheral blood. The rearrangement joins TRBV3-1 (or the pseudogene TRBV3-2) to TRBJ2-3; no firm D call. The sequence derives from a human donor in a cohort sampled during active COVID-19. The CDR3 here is CASSPGSTDTQYF. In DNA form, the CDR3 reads TGTGCCAGCAGCCCAGGAAGCACAGATACGCAGTATTTT.